This T cell receptor (beta chain) was sequenced in a study of patients and donors after allogeneic stem cell transplantation. The CDR3 has 14 amino acids. The germline V gene encodes CDR1 SEHNR and CDR2 FQNEAQ (reference sequence). The junction had 6 bases not matched to a gene; V was cut back by 5 bases and J by 4 bases. TCRdb recomputed calls from the RT-PCR reads with MiXCR, one row per CDR3 protein. Found here are about 960,000 distinct CDR3 sequences, roughly 18% of them singletons; the top ten hold 5.5% to 6.5%. The TCR was taken from a human donor who was either an allogeneic HSCT recipient or a stem cell or donor lymphocyte infusion donor (not recorded which). It is not recorded whose cells these are; they may come from a transplant donor. Material for sequencing was blood, either unsorted or a sorted T cell fraction (not recorded which). This chain joins TRBV7-9 and TRBJ2-3; 7 bases map to TRBD1. CDR3 residues: CASSKTGRPDTQYF. CDR3 DNA: TGTGCCAGCAGCAAGACAGGGCGCCCAGATACGCAGTATTTT.